The 32 T cell receptor beta chains below come from one sample, sequenced in a study of blood T cell repertoires in COVID-19 (dated by TCRdb to the early 2020s). Library preparation used the immunoSEQ multiplex PCR assay. TCRdb provides this immuneACCESS table in a form limited to in-frame rearrangements. Some clones are lacking; in checked studies, under half of them reflect an unresolved V gene, and why the rest are absent is not known. A total of 68,000 or so clones appear in this sample, about 83% of them only once. The ten largest account for around 23% of the sample. The sequenced material came from peripheral blood. The origin of the receptors is a human donor in a cohort sampled during active COVID-19.

The chain has TRBV6-6 and TRBJ2-2; TRBD1 aligns across 8 bases. CDR1 and CDR2 (germline): MNHNY, SVGAGI (reference sequence). The junction had 5 bases not matched to a gene; V was cut back by 6 bases and J by 2 bases. The CDR3 has 15 amino acids. CDR3 loop: CASRDREVNTGELFF. The DNA of the CDR3 is TGTGCCAGCAGGGACAGGGAGGTCAACACCGGGGAGCTGTTTTTT.

The chain joins TRBV4-1 to TRBJ1-6; possible D gene TRBD1, 5 bases. In germline, CDR1 is MGHRA, CDR2 YSYEKL. The CDR3 loop spans 15 amino acids. V lost 3 bases, J lost 7 bases, and 13 bases lay in between. CDR3 in amino acids: CASSQMGLNNSPLHF. CDR3 coding DNA: TGCGCCAGCAGCCAGATGGGACTAAACAATTCACCCCTCCACTTT.

The V gene is TRBV3-1 (or the pseudogene TRBV3-2), the J gene TRBJ1-3, with unresolved D. V was shortened by 6 bases and J by 0 bases, with 6 bases between the two germline ends. The germline V gene encodes CDR1 LGHDT and CDR2 YNNKEL (reference sequence). CDR3 length: 13 amino acids. The CDR3 spells CASRPNSGNTIYF. In DNA, the CDR3 is TGTGCCAGCAGACCTAACTCTGGAAACACCATATATTTT.

The V call is TRBV28, the J call TRBJ2-7; 8 bases are a match to TRBD2. J was trimmed by 2 bases and V by 7 bases; bases with no gene match: 7. Per the germline V gene, CDR1 is MDHEN and CDR2 is SYDVKM. The CDR3 length is 14 residues. The CDR3 DNA is TGTGCCAGCACCCGGGAGGGGGTCACCTACGAGCAGTACTTC. It translates to CASTREGVTYEQYF.

This chain joins TRBV2 and TRBJ2-2, with 13 bases matching TRBD2. The CDR3 is 16 residues long. Trimming removed 7 bases from V and 7 bases from J; junction bases left unmatched: 9. The germline V gene encodes CDR1 SNHLY and CDR2 FYNNEI. For the CDR3, the DNA is TGTGCCAGCACCAACCCGGGACTAGCGGGAAGCGGGGAGCTGTTTTTT. It yields the protein CASTNPGLAGSGELFF.

The chain joins TRBV4-3 to TRBJ2-7, with 13 bases lining up with TRBD2. From germline, CDR1 is LGHNA and CDR2 YSLEER. Losses at the gene ends were 4 bases for V and 3 bases for J; bases not matched to a gene: 0. The CDR3 runs 14 residues. CDR3 bases: TGCGCCAGCAGCCGACTAGCGGGGGGCTACGAGCAGTACTTC. As protein: CASSRLAGGYEQYF.

This clone was seen a handful of times. The chain carries TRBV5-1 and TRBJ1-3; 9 nucleotides line up with TRBD1. The CDR3 totals 15 residues. V gave up 3 bases and J gave up 8 bases; unmatched junction bases: 9. Looked up from germline, CDR1 is SGHRS and CDR2 is YFSETQ. The CDR3, as DNA: TGCGCCAGCAGCTCGGGATTGGACAGGGGTGACACCATATATTTT. Amino acids: CASSSGLDRGDTIYF. The variable domain in full, with the rest retrieved from reference TRBV5-1 and TRBJ1-3, is KAGVTQTPRYLIKTRGQQVTLSCSPISGHRSVSWYQQTPGQGLQFLFEYFSETQRNKGNFPGRFSGRQFSNSRSEMNVSTLELGDSALYLCASSSGLDRGDTIYFGEGSWLTVV.

This clone was seen more than once but under ten times. V and J are TRBV7-2 and TRBJ1-2; D gene unclear. V was clipped by 1 base and J by 0 bases, with 6 bases between them. The CDR3 extends over 14 amino acids. Germline CDR1 SGHTA, CDR2 FQGNSA. CDR3 loop: CASSLVGANYGYTF. CDR3 nucleotides: TGTGCCAGCAGCTTAGTCGGAGCTAACTATGGCTACACCTTC.

The chain employs TRBV9 and TRBJ1-4; D remains unclear. From germline, CDR1 is SGDLS and CDR2 YYNGEE. This CDR3 has 15 amino acids. V was trimmed by 3 bases and J by 7 bases, leaving 16 bases between them. Written as DNA, the CDR3 is TGTGCCAGCAGCGCCGGAGGTGGGTTTGGTGAAAAACTGTTTTTT. This codes for CASSAGGGFGEKLFF.

V usage is TRBV11-3 and J usage is TRBJ2-3; 15 bases agree with TRBD2. The V gene end was trimmed by 3 bases and the J gene end by 4 bases; junction bases not matched to a gene: 2. CDR1 is SGHNT, CDR2 YENEEA, per germline. The CDR3 extends over 16 amino acids. DNA for the CDR3: TGTGCCAGCAGCTTCGGACTAGCGGGAGGGGCAGATACGCAGTATTTT. This sequence encodes CASSFGLAGGADTQYF. The full variable domain, its missing parts supplied by reference TRBV11-3 and TRBJ2-3, is EAGVVQSPRYKIIEKKQPVAFWCNPISGHNTLYWYLQNLGQGPELLIRYENEEAVDDSQLPKDRFSAERLKGVDSTLKIQPAELGDSAVYLCASSFGLAGGADTQYFGPGTRLTVL.

The chain combines TRBV5-1 with TRBJ2-5; weak D call: TRBD2 (5 bases). The germline V and J ends were trimmed by 0 bases and 2 bases, with 11 bases remaining between them. The CDR3 has 15 amino acids. Germline values: CDR1 SGHRS, CDR2 YFSETQ. The CDR3 coding sequence is TGCGCCAGCAGCTTGGATCAGCCGGGGCAAGAGACCCAGTACTTC. Amino acid sequence: CASSLDQPGQETQYF.

The V gene is TRBV11-2, the J gene TRBJ1-1; tentatively, D is TRBD1 (6 bases). This CDR3 region has 16 residues. The V gene lost 2 bases and the J gene lost 6 bases, with 19 bases spanning the gap. Germline CDR1 is SGHAT and CDR2 is FQNNGV. The DNA of the CDR3 is TGTGCCAGCAGCTTATATACAGGGTGGGAGCAGGCTGAAGCTTTCTTT. It translates to CASSLYTGWEQAEAFF.

This clone showed up just once. The chain joins TRBV28 to TRBJ2-5; TRBD2 aligns across 10 bases. Germline V gene sequence: CDR1 MDHEN, CDR2 SYDVKM. The CDR3 is made up of 16 amino acids. With V trimmed by 5 bases and J by 3 bases, 9 bases remained unmatched. This chain's CDR3 is CASSPRAGGGEETQYF. As DNA, the CDR3 is TGTGCCAGCAGTCCCCGAGCGGGAGGGGGGGAAGAGACCCAGTACTTC.

J is TRBJ1-1 and V is TRBV19; D is unresolved. Germline CDR1 is LNHDA and CDR2 is SQIVND (reference sequence). Deletions cut 3 bases from V and 1 base from J, with 12 bases between. The CDR3 spans 15 residues. The CDR3 DNA sequence: TGTGCCAGTAGTATTGGAACAGCTACGAACACTGAAGCTTTCTTT. As protein: CASSIGTATNTEAFF.

J is TRBJ1-5 and V is TRBV28; 7 positions match TRBD1. CDR3 size: 18 residues. CDR1 is MDHEN and CDR2 is SYDVKM in the germline V gene. With V trimmed by 5 bases and J by 2 bases, 15 bases remained unmatched. This CDR3 reads CASSLRRGQGWGNQPQHF. DNA of the CDR3: TGTGCCAGCAGTCTAAGGAGGGGGCAGGGATGGGGCAATCAGCCCCAGCATTTT. The full variable domain, completed using reference TRBV28 and TRBJ1-5, is DVKVTQSSRYLVKRTGEKVFLECVQDMDHENMFWYRQDPGLGLRLIYFSYDVKMKEKGDIPEGYSVSREKKERFSLILESASTNQTSMYLCASSLRRGQGWGNQPQHFGDGTRLSIL.

As regards this clone: The same CDR3 can be traced to other DNA sequences in this sample. V and J are TRBV7-2 and TRBJ2-1; TRBD1 might be the D (5 bases). The germline gives CDR1 SGHTA, CDR2 FQGNSA. CDR3 length: 15 residues. V dropped 5 bases and J dropped 5 bases, with 16 bases sitting between them. This chain's CDR3 is CASSLARGTHNEQFF. CDR3 DNA sequence: TGTGCCAGCAGCCTCGCAAGGGGCACCCACAATGAGCAGTTCTTC.

This clone was seen only a few times. The chain carries TRBV6-2 or TRBV6-3 and TRBJ2-3, with TRBD2 matching 7 bases. V gave up 2 bases and J gave up 5 bases; unmatched junction bases: 4. Germline-derived CDR1 and CDR2 are MNHEY and SVGEGT. The CDR3 length is 14 residues. CDR3 coding DNA: TGTGCCAGCAGTTACGGGGTAGCGGGAGATACGCAGTATTTT. It yields the protein CASSYGVAGDTQYF.

The chain recombines TRBV29-1 with TRBJ2-6, with 7 nucleotides matching TRBD1. Per the germline V gene, CDR1 is SQVTM and CDR2 is ANQGSEA. The V and J ends lost 4 bases and 2 bases, in that order; junction bases with no gene match: 5. The CDR3 is made up of 15 amino acids. The DNA for the CDR3 is TGCAGCGTTGCCTACAGGGGTGCTGGGGCCAACGTCCTGACTTTC. Translation: CSVAYRGAGANVLTF.

The rearrangement uses TRBV3-1 (or the pseudogene TRBV3-2) and TRBJ2-5, with TRBD1 identical over 7 bases. CDR3 length: 12 amino acids. J gave up 4 bases and V 4 bases, and 0 bases lay outside the gene matches. Germline values: CDR1 LGHDT, CDR2 YNNKEL (reference sequence). Here the CDR3 reads CASSPGGETQYF. The CDR3 DNA reads as TGTGCCAGCAGCCCAGGGGGAGAGACCCAGTACTTC.

This rearrangement joins TRBV20-1 to TRBJ1-6; D is undetermined. The CDR3 totals 14 residues. Trimming stripped 3 bases from V and 4 bases from J, with 10 bases between. CDR1 and CDR2 (germline): DFQATT, SNEGSKA (reference sequence). CDR3 coding DNA: TGCAGTGCTAGTCTCCCGGGGTATAATTCACCCCTCCACTTT. The encoded protein is CSASLPGYNSPLHF.

This clone turned up a few times. V gene TRBV28 combines with J gene TRBJ2-7, with a tentative D call TRBD1 (5 bases). Trimming took 1 base from V and 6 from J, leaving 13 bases between them. The CDR3 sequence is 14 residues long. Germline V gene sequence: CDR1 MDHEN, CDR2 SYDVKM. Here the CDR3 DNA reads TGTGCCAGCAGTTTATCAGGGAAGGATCTCGAGCAGTACTTC. Its protein product is CASSLSGKDLEQYF.

This clone was seen many times. This chain joins TRBV2 and TRBJ2-2; D might be TRBD2 (6 bases). Germline CDR1 reads SNHLY; CDR2 reads FYNNEI. V lost 7 bases, J lost 4 bases, and 16 bases lay in between. This CDR3 is built from 15 residues. The DNA of the CDR3 is TGTGCCAGCAAGAGGGGAGGCCGAGCCACCGGGGAGCTGTTTTTT. Its protein is CASKRGGRATGELFF.

The chain joins TRBV19 to TRBJ2-4, with D tentatively TRBD1 (5 bases). There are 13 residues in the CDR3. Germline assignment: CDR1 LNHDA and CDR2 SQIVND (reference sequence). Trimming left V 7 bases short and J 10 bases short, with 17 bases between. CDR3 region: CASNVGQKGIQYF. CDR3 bases: TGTGCCAGTAATGTCGGTCAAAAGGGGATTCAGTACTTC.

This sequence joins TRBV19 and TRBJ2-3; TRBD1 might be the D (5 bases). The V end lost 4 bases, the J end lost 1 base, and 18 bases lay between the germline ends. Germline V gene sequence: CDR1 LNHDA, CDR2 SQIVND (reference sequence). CDR3 length: 17 amino acids. The CDR3 is CASSSLGRGARTDTQYF. Written as DNA, the CDR3 is TGTGCCAGTAGTAGCTTGGGGCGTGGGGCCCGCACAGATACGCAGTATTTT.

The chain has TRBV9 and TRBJ2-1; D uncertain. Germline V gene sequence: CDR1 SGDLS, CDR2 YYNGEE. V lost 4 bases and J lost 0, with 14 bases in between. CDR3 length equals 16 residues. The CDR3 DNA reads TGTGCCAGCAGCACTACATTCGCCAGCTCCTACAATGAGCAGTTCTTC. As protein: CASSTTFASSYNEQFF. Variable domain in full (rest from reference TRBV9 and TRBJ2-1): DSGVTQTPKHLITATGQRVTLRCSPRSGDLSVYWYQQSLDQGLQFLIQYYNGEERAKGNILERFSAQQFPDLHSELNLSSLELGDSALYFCASSTTFASSYNEQFFGPGTRLTVL.

The chain carries TRBV5-1 and TRBJ1-4; the match to TRBD1 covers 8 bases. The junction had 3 bases not matched to a gene; V was cut back by 3 bases and J by 5 bases. The germline V gene has CDR1 SGHRS and CDR2 YFSETQ. The CDR3 has 14 amino acids. The CDR3 loop reads CASSSGGYNEKLFF. For the CDR3, the DNA is TGCGCCAGCAGCTCAGGGGGCTACAATGAAAAACTGTTTTTT.

The chain joins TRBV7-8 to TRBJ2-2; TRBD1 agrees at 9 bases. Germline V gene data show CDR1 as SGHVS and CDR2 as FQNEAQ. The CDR3 has 16 amino acids. V gave up 4 bases and J gave up 5 bases; unmatched junction bases: 8. CDR3 loop: CASSYGGTGLTGELFF. As DNA, the CDR3 is TGTGCCAGCAGCTATGGGGGGACAGGGCTAACCGGGGAGCTGTTTTTT. The full variable domain, with the rest looked up from reference TRBV7-8 and TRBJ2-2, is GAGVSQSPRYKVAKRGQDVALRCDPISGHVSLFWYQQALGQGPEFLTYFQNEAQLDKSGLPSDRFFAERPEGSVSTLKIQRTQQEDSAVYLCASSYGGTGLTGELFFGEGSRLTVL.

The gene calls are TRBV20-1 and TRBJ2-5; tentatively, D is TRBD2 (7 bases). V was pared by 3 bases and J by 1 base, with 15 bases between. The germline V gene has CDR1 DFQATT and CDR2 SNEGSKA (reference sequence). CDR3 length: 15 residues. CDR3 nucleotides: TGCAGTGCTAGTCGCGGGGGCCCCTCCCAAGAGACCCAGTACTTC. Protein product: CSASRGGPSQETQYF.

The chain joins TRBV30 to TRBJ2-7; possible D gene TRBD1, 5 bases. The CDR3 has 14 residues. Germline values: CDR1 GTSNPN, CDR2 SVGIG (reference sequence). V was shortened by 4 bases and J by 0 bases, with 13 bases between the two germline ends. CDR3 coding DNA: TGTGCCTGGAAAAAGGGGCCGAGCTCCTACGAGCAGTACTTC. This encodes CAWKKGPSSYEQYF.

The gene calls are TRBV7-8 and TRBJ2-7; possibly TRBD2 for D (5 bases). This CDR3 region has 13 residues. CDR1 is SGHVS, CDR2 FQNEAQ, per germline. Between the trimmed V and J ends, which lost 5 bases and 1 base, there was a span of 9 bases. The CDR3 nucleotides read TGTGCCAGCAGCCAAAGGAGGTCCTACGAGCAGTACTTC. Translating it yields CASSQRRSYEQYF.

This clone appeared a few times. The V and J genes are TRBV4-3 and TRBJ1-3, with unresolved D. The V gene lost 1 base and the J gene lost 0 bases, with 7 bases spanning the gap. Per the germline V gene, CDR1 is LGHNA and CDR2 is YSLEER. The CDR3 is 15 amino acids. The DNA of the CDR3 is TGCGCCAGCAGCCAAGGGGCTAACTCTGGAAACACCATATATTTT. Its protein product is CASSQGANSGNTIYF.

This clone was recorded only once. V and J are TRBV28 and TRBJ2-1, with a weak D call TRBD1 (6 bases). V lost 6 bases, J lost 7 bases, and 16 bases lay in between. CDR1 and CDR2 (germline): MDHEN, SYDVKM. The CDR3 contains 14 residues. DNA of the CDR3: TGTGCCAGCAGAAATACAGGGTTTTGGAATGAGCAGTTCTTC. Amino acids: CASRNTGFWNEQFF.